The 25 T cell receptor beta chains below all came from one sample that was sequenced in a study of blood T cell repertoires in COVID-19. Assay: immunoSEQ multiplex PCR; the TCRdb copy retains only in-frame clones and omits some. The table has 240,000 or so clones, roughly 91% seen once. Sequencing was carried out using PBMCs or T cells enriched from blood (not recorded which). These TCRs come from a man aged 35 to 55 who had recovered from COVID-19.

The V and J genes are TRBV5-6 and TRBJ1-2, with D maybe TRBD1 (5 bases). The CDR3 is 16 amino acids. Germline CDR1 SGHDT, CDR2 YYEEEE. Trimming left V 0 bases short and J 3 bases short, with 15 bases between. Here the CDR3 DNA reads TGTGCCAGCAGCTTGGAGACACCCGGGGGGTACTATGGCTACACCTTC. Amino acid sequence: CASSLETPGGYYGYTF.

The rearrangement links TRBV5-6 to TRBJ1-2; 7 bases line up with TRBD1. The V gene's germline CDR1 is SGHDT and CDR2 YYEEEE. This CDR3 contains 14 residues. Trimming at V came to 4 bases and at J to 2 bases, leaving 5 bases not matched to a gene. CDR3 in DNA: TGTGCCAGCAGCCTGGGGGACAGCAACTATGGCTACACCTTC. Its translation is CASSLGDSNYGYTF.

The V call is TRBV4-3, the J call TRBJ2-7; TRBD2 matches 8 bases. The CDR3 contains 14 residues. Unmatched junction bases numbered 6, after V lost 2 bases and J lost 6 bases. Germline lookup yields CDR1 LGHNA and CDR2 YSLEER. CDR3 sequence (DNA): TGCGCCAGCAGCCAATCGGGGGGGGTCATCGAGCAGTACTTC. This sequence encodes CASSQSGGVIEQYF.

The chain employs TRBV12-5 and TRBJ1-2; 9 nucleotides line up with TRBD1. The length of the CDR3 is 16 residues. The ends lost 2 bases at V and 0 bases at J; junction bases unmatched: 4. Germline assignment: CDR1 LGHNT and CDR2 FRNRAP. CDR3 amino acids: CASGLYRQGANYGYTF. CDR3 DNA sequence: TGTGCTAGTGGTTTGTATCGACAGGGGGCTAACTATGGCTACACCTTC.

This chain connects TRBV19 to TRBJ2-2; weak D call: TRBD1 (6 bases). Germline V lookup: CDR1 LNHDA, CDR2 SQIVND (reference sequence). The V end was cut by 0 bases, the J end by 6 bases, with 8 bases between. The CDR3 covers 14 residues. The CDR3 sequence is CASSIETGPGELFF. CDR3 DNA: TGTGCCAGTAGTATAGAGACAGGACCCGGGGAGCTGTTTTTT.

This clone was seen at least ten times. This chain uses TRBV28 with TRBJ1-1, with D tentatively TRBD1 (6 bases). V lost 2 bases to trimming and J lost 2 bases, with 9 bases between them. Looked up from germline, CDR1 is MDHEN and CDR2 is SYDVKM. The CDR3 spans 14 residues. The CDR3 reads CASSLTGFNTEAFF. DNA of the CDR3: TGTGCCAGCAGTTTAACAGGGTTTAACACTGAAGCTTTCTTT.

This chain joins TRBV10-3 and TRBJ2-1, with D unclear. The CDR3 has 14 amino acids. The ends were cut back, 0 bases at V and 2 bases at J, with 5 bases in the middle. Germline V gives CDR1 ENHRY, CDR2 SYGVKD. The chain's CDR3 is CAISESFTYNEQFF. CDR3 bases: TGTGCCATCAGTGAGTCCTTTACCTACAATGAGCAGTTCTTC.

The CDR3 nucleotides read TGTGCCAGCAGCGTGACCCCGGGACTAGCGGGGAAAGAGACCCAGTACTTC. Encoded protein: CASSVTPGLAGKETQYF. J is TRBJ2-5 and V is TRBV7-2; TRBD2 agrees at 13 bases. V shed 5 bases, J shed 3 bases, and the junction held 9 bases outside the gene matches. This CDR3 comprises 17 residues. Germline lookup yields CDR1 SGHTA and CDR2 FQGNSA. The variable domain in full, completed from reference TRBV7-2 and TRBJ2-5, reads GAGVSQSPSNKVTEKGKDVELRCDPISGHTALYWYRQSLGQGLEFLIYFQGNSAPDKSGLPSDRFSAERTGGSVSTLTIQRTQQEDSAVYLCASSVTPGLAGKETQYFGPGTRLLVL.

A few counts support this clone. The genes are TRBV3-1 (or the pseudogene TRBV3-2) and TRBJ2-7; D is unclear. CDR3 length: 15 amino acids. V lost 1 base and J lost 0, with 10 bases in between. Germline CDR1 reads LGHDT; CDR2 reads YNNKEL (reference sequence). The CDR3 spells CASSQGPQDSYEQYF. CDR3 DNA: TGTGCCAGCAGCCAAGGGCCTCAGGACTCCTACGAGCAGTACTTC.

V is TRBV7-8 and J is TRBJ2-7, with D hard to call. V lost 5 bases and J lost 0, with 23 bases in between. This CDR3 contains 18 residues. The germline CDR1 and CDR2 sequences are SGHVS and FQNEAQ. The CDR3 coding sequence is TGTGCCAGCAGCCATTTTGTGGTTCGGAGCGCCAGCTCCTACGAGCAGTACTTC. Translated: CASSHFVVRSASSYEQYF.

This chain uses TRBV21-1 with TRBJ1-2. TRBV21-1 is assigned pseudogene status. There are 17 residues in the CDR3. CDR3 in amino acids: CASSTRAGKPTNYGYTF. The CDR3 bases are TGTGCCAGCAGCACCCGAGCCGGGAAACCTACTAACTATGGCTACACCTTC.

The chain uses TRBV18 and TRBJ2-5; TRBD1 is a possible D gene (5 bases). V dropped 1 base and J dropped 2 bases, with 14 bases sitting between them. Per the germline V gene, CDR1 is KGHSH and CDR2 is LQKENI. The CDR3 consists of 16 residues. This CDR3 is CASSPQPPGSQETQYF. The CDR3 region has the DNA TGTGCCAGCTCACCACAACCCCCAGGGTCTCAAGAGACCCAGTACTTC.

V is TRBV5-4 and J is TRBJ1-4; possible D gene TRBD1, 5 bases. CDR1 and CDR2 (germline): SGHNT, YYREEE (reference sequence). The CDR3 contains 15 residues. Trimming shortened V by 2 bases and J by 5 bases, and 13 bases separated the two germline ends. The CDR3 DNA reads as TGTGCCAGCAGCTTCGGGGACTACAACAATGAAAAACTGTTTTTT. Translating gives CASSFGDYNNEKLFF.

The chain couples TRBV2 to TRBJ2-1; TRBD1 agrees at 8 bases. The ends lost 6 bases at V and 10 bases at J; junction bases unmatched: 14. In germline, CDR1 is SNHLY, CDR2 FYNNEI. This CDR3 is built from 15 residues. The CDR3 sequence: CASSEGQGAFEEQFF. CDR3 DNA sequence: TGTGCCAGCAGCGAGGGGCAGGGGGCTTTTGAGGAGCAGTTCTTC.

This clone showed up just once. CDR3 sequence: CASSARGANTGELFF. CDR3 nucleotides: TGTGCCAGCAGCGCCAGGGGCGCGAACACCGGGGAGCTGTTTTTT. J is TRBJ2-2 and V is TRBV11-2; weak D call: TRBD1 (6 bases). CDR3 length: 15 residues. Germline V gene lookup returns CDR1 SGHAT and CDR2 FQNNGV. V dropped 5 bases and J dropped 0 bases, with 10 bases sitting between them.

Only a few counts were recorded for this clone. The V call is TRBV2, the J call TRBJ1-6; TRBD1 matches 7 bases. Losses at the gene ends were 2 bases for V and 9 bases for J; bases not matched to a gene: 10. Germline V gene lookup returns CDR1 SNHLY and CDR2 FYNNEI. This CDR3 comprises 16 residues. This CDR3 reads CASSEFGTDVGSPLHF. Written as DNA, the CDR3 is TGTGCCAGCAGTGAATTCGGGACAGATGTAGGTTCACCCCTCCACTTT. Complete variable domain (other parts from reference TRBV2 and TRBJ1-6): EPEVTQTPSHQVTQMGQEVILRCVPISNHLYFYWYRQILGQKVEFLVSFYNNEISEKSEIFDDQFSVERPDGSNFTLKIRSTKLEDSAMYFCASSEFGTDVGSPLHFGNGTRLTVT.

The gene calls are TRBV3-1 (or the pseudogene TRBV3-2) and TRBJ1-1; 10 bases align to TRBD1. The CDR3 is made up of 17 amino acids. CDR1 LGHDT and CDR2 YNNKEL come from the germline V gene (reference sequence). Losses at the gene ends were 3 bases for V and 0 bases for J; bases not matched to a gene: 7. The CDR3 region has the DNA TGTGCCAGCAGCCATCCCCGGGACAGGGGTATGAACACTGAAGCTTTCTTT. Translated: CASSHPRDRGMNTEAFF.

The rearrangement links TRBV27 to TRBJ2-7, with a weak D call TRBD1 (6 bases). The CDR3 is 13 amino acids. The V gene lost 5 bases and the J gene lost 6 bases, with 14 bases spanning the gap. Germline V lookup: CDR1 MNHEY, CDR2 SMNVEV (reference sequence). The chain's CDR3 is CASSEGELREQYF. CDR3 bases: TGTGCCAGCAGTGAGGGGGAACTACGCGAGCAGTACTTC.

The CDR3 here is CASSARTSFLRRAGDEQFF. For the CDR3, the DNA is TGCGCCAGCAGCGCCCGGACTAGCTTTTTACGCCGGGCTGGGGATGAGCAGTTCTTC. The chain uses TRBV5-1 and TRBJ2-1, with 8 bases lining up with TRBD2. The ends lost 4 bases at V and 8 bases at J; junction bases unmatched: 23. Per germline, CDR1 SGHRS and CDR2 YFSETQ. The CDR3 totals 19 residues.

The rearrangement joins TRBV12-5 to TRBJ2-1; 7 nucleotides match TRBD1. V was clipped by 5 bases and J by 8 bases; unmatched bases: 6. From germline, CDR1 is LGHNT and CDR2 FRNRAP. The CDR3 sequence is 13 residues long. CDR3 amino acids: CASGPHRGDEQFF. The CDR3 nucleotides are TGTGCTAGTGGTCCTCACAGGGGCGATGAGCAGTTCTTC.

The CDR3 reads CASSPGFPGAGNEQFF. DNA of the CDR3: TGTGCCAGCTCACCAGGCTTCCCGGGAGCTGGTAATGAGCAGTTCTTC. This rearrangement joins TRBV18 to TRBJ2-1, with D tentatively TRBD2 (6 bases). The CDR3 covers 16 residues. Trimming stripped 2 bases from V and 7 bases from J, with 18 bases between. From germline, CDR1 is KGHSH and CDR2 LQKENI.

V and J are TRBV5-1 and TRBJ2-3, with 9 bases fitting TRBD1. The CDR3 consists of 14 residues. The V and J ends lost 5 bases and 4 bases, in that order; junction bases with no gene match: 5. Per the germline V gene, CDR1 is SGHRS and CDR2 is YFSETQ. The CDR3 reads CASSRQGGSDTQYF. DNA for the CDR3: TGCGCCAGCAGTAGACAGGGGGGATCAGATACGCAGTATTTT.

The chain uses TRBV4-3 and TRBJ2-1, with D unresolved. Germline-derived CDR1 and CDR2 are LGHNA and YSLEER. Trimming took 2 bases from V and 8 from J, leaving 13 bases between them. The length of the CDR3 is 14 residues. CDR3 protein: CASSQQRGGYEQFF. CDR3 nucleotide sequence: TGCGCCAGCAGCCAACAAAGAGGCGGCTATGAGCAGTTCTTC.

V gene TRBV14 combines with J gene TRBJ2-1, with 12 bases identical to TRBD2. Germline CDR1 reads SGHDN; CDR2 reads FVKESK. J lost 9 bases, V lost 3 bases, and 21 bases had no gene match. This CDR3 comprises 20 residues. The CDR3 here is CASSHPPGLAGGSGHGEQFF. In DNA form, the CDR3 reads TGTGCCAGCAGCCATCCCCCTGGGCTAGCGGGAGGGTCCGGTCACGGTGAGCAGTTCTTC.

The chain recombines TRBV6-5 with TRBJ2-7, with TRBD1 as a possible D gene (6 bases). V lost 7 bases, J lost 0 bases, and 10 bases lay in between. The CDR3 extends over 13 amino acids. Germline CDR1 reads MNHEY; CDR2 reads SVGAGI. The CDR3 coding sequence is TGTGCCAGCACCCGGGACAACTCCTACGAGCAGTACTTC. Translated: CASTRDNSYEQYF.